The clone carrying this TCR beta chain appeared once. Its matching antigen is unknown. Some second doses came at about 4 weeks and others at about 12 weeks; these were pooled. CDR1 and CDR2 (germline): GTSNPN, SVGIG (reference sequence). The V end lost 0 bases, the J end lost 5 bases, and 3 bases lay between the germline ends. The CDR3 is 11 residues long. These data belong to a study of T cell responses to AZD1222 COVID-19 vaccine. Findings and caveats of the study: Clonal diversity may have been underestimated in mostly white British donors. Unmutated variant regions are reportedly targeted by nearly half of spike-specific TCRs. The number of AZD1222 recipients seropositive at baseline was only 5 to 7.

Sequencing was performed with immunoSEQ multiplex PCR; in TCRdb, only in-frame clones are kept and a portion is missing. The sample yields about 42,000 clones, 65% to 85% seen once. The specimen comprised peripheral blood, sampled 28 days after the second AZD1222 dose. This TCR derives from an adult who received the AZD1222 COVID-19 vaccine. The V and J genes are TRBV30 and TRBJ2-3; D is ambiguous. The DNA of the CDR3 is TGTGCCTGGAGTGTAGGAGATACGCAGTATTTT. It is translated as CAWSVGDTQYF.